This T cell receptor (beta chain) was captured in a study of shared clonotypes between healthy human individuals. Sequencing used immunoSEQ multiplex PCR; TCRdb keeps in-frame clones, though not all of them. The table includes 2 million to 2.5 million clones, 95% detected once. CDR3 length equals 12 residues. Per germline, CDR1 SQVTM and CDR2 ANQGSEA. V lost 4 bases and J lost 5, with 10 bases in between. V gene TRBV29-1 combines with J gene TRBJ2-3, with D tentatively TRBD1 (6 bases). The sequence derives from a man aged 18 to 30 in good health. The source material was naive CD4+ T cells sorted from blood. Subset in this sample: CD45RA+ positively selected. The DNA of the CDR3 is TGCAGCGTTGGGGGGCCGGGAGATACGCAGTATTTT. The encoded protein is CSVGGPGDTQYF.